The T cell receptor beta chain under discussion was sequenced for a study of somatic mutations in cytotoxic T cells in rheumatoid arthritis. This clone was counted once. Antigen specificity is unknown. Findings of the study overall: Patients with a largest CD8+ clone exceeding 20% of CD8+ cells numbered about an eighth of the 65. Compared with age-matched healthy controls, rheumatoid arthritis patients did not differ significantly in CD8+ T-cell clonality.

Clones were sequenced by immunoSEQ multiplex PCR, and TCRdb holds only the in-frame ones, with some missing. Altogether 7,000 to 9,000 clones are present, roughly 80% being singletons, with the ten largest covering 35% to 40%. The receptor's source is a woman between 45 and 60 years old in good health. Sequenced input: CD8+ T cells sorted from blood.

CDR3 amino acids: CAISEDRATEAFF. The CDR3 DNA reads as TGTGCCATCAGTGAAGACAGGGCCACTGAAGCTTTCTTT. V gene TRBV10-3 combines with J gene TRBJ1-1, with 7 nucleotides matching TRBD1. CDR1 ENHRY and CDR2 SYGVKD come from the germline V gene. This CDR3 spans 13 amino acids. V gave up 3 bases and J gave up 4 bases; unmatched junction bases: 2.